This passage covers 22 T cell receptor beta chains from one sample sequenced in a study of blood T cell repertoires in COVID-19. Assay used: immunoSEQ multiplex PCR; TCRdb lists only in-frame clones, some missing. In the table there are about 120,000 clones, around nine tenths of which are singletons. The sequenced material came from peripheral blood. These receptors were obtained from a woman in her sixties or seventies with COVID-19, enrolled during active disease.

This clone was counted a single time. The V gene is TRBV9, the J gene TRBJ2-3, with 7 bases aligning to TRBD2. Germline V CDR1 and CDR2: SGDLS, YYNGEE. After removal of 3 bases from V and 0 bases from J, the junction contained 7 bases not matched to a gene. This CDR3 comprises 16 residues. For the CDR3, the DNA is TGTGCCAGCAGCGCCCGGACTAGAGGGAGCACAGATACGCAGTATTTT. This translates into CASSARTRGSTDTQYF.

The rearrangement uses TRBV7-9 and TRBJ1-2; 7 bases line up with TRBD1. Germline V gives CDR1 SEHNR, CDR2 FQNEAQ (reference sequence). The ends lost 5 bases at V and 4 bases at J; junction bases unmatched: 4. There are 13 residues in the CDR3. The CDR3 region is CASSPDRAYGYTF. The CDR3 DNA follows: TGTGCCAGCAGCCCTGACAGGGCCTATGGCTACACCTTC.

This clone was observed a handful of times. The chain recombines TRBV7-9 with TRBJ1-5; D is possibly TRBD1 (5 bases). Trimming pared 4 bases from V and 5 bases from J, leaving 12 bases between. Germline V gives CDR1 SEHNR, CDR2 FQNEAQ (reference sequence). The CDR3 has 14 amino acids. CDR3 DNA sequence: TGTGCCAGCAGCTCAGGGTGGCGAGATCAGCCCCAGCATTTT. Translation gives CASSSGWRDQPQHF.

J is TRBJ1-1 and V is TRBV6-6; 9 bases fit TRBD1. The CDR3 covers 15 residues. With V trimmed by 0 bases and J by 5 bases, 4 bases remained unmatched. The germline gives CDR1 MNHNY, CDR2 SVGAGI (reference sequence). The CDR3 region has the DNA TGTGCCAGCAGTTACTCGGGACAGGGAGTTACTGAAGCTTTCTTT. As protein: CASSYSGQGVTEAFF.

The V gene is TRBV2, the J gene TRBJ2-3, with a weak D call TRBD2 (6 bases). Trimming took 9 bases from V and 4 from J, leaving 17 bases between them. The V gene's germline CDR1 is SNHLY and CDR2 FYNNEI. The CDR3 runs 14 residues. The CDR3 sequence is CASPTSPESDTQYF. CDR3 sequence (DNA): TGTGCCAGTCCCACTAGCCCGGAATCAGATACGCAGTATTTT.

The gene calls are TRBV5-1 and TRBJ2-7, with TRBD1 matching over 11 bases. Trimming removed 4 bases from V and 6 bases from J; junction bases left unmatched: 12. This CDR3 is 16 amino acids long. Germline lookup yields CDR1 SGHRS and CDR2 YFSETQ. CDR3 in amino acids: CASSISAGTGGGEQYF. In DNA form, the CDR3 reads TGCGCCAGCAGCATCTCGGCCGGGACAGGGGGAGGCGAGCAGTACTTC.

The chain is built from TRBV20-1 and TRBJ2-1; D may be TRBD1 (5 bases). The length of the CDR3 is 14 residues. Germline assignment: CDR1 DFQATT and CDR2 SNEGSKA (reference sequence). The V and J ends lost 3 bases and 3 bases respectively, with 12 bases between them. CDR3 DNA sequence: TGCAGTGCTAGTAGGAGACAGCTCTACAATGAGCAGTTCTTC. Translation gives CSASRRQLYNEQFF.

CDR3 sequence reads: CASSRGAGDTDTQYF. Here the CDR3 DNA reads TGTGCCAGCAGCCGTGGGGCGGGGGACACAGATACGCAGTATTTT. V usage is TRBV7-2 and J usage is TRBJ2-3, with 7 bases lining up with TRBD2. This CDR3 has 15 amino acids. V dropped 5 bases and J dropped 2; count of bases not matched to a gene: 7. Germline CDR1 reads SGHTA; CDR2 reads FQGNSA.

This chain connects TRBV27 to TRBJ2-1; 13 bases line up with TRBD2. V gave up 6 bases and J gave up 5 bases; unmatched junction bases: 19. Germline V CDR1 and CDR2: MNHEY, SMNVEV (reference sequence). This CDR3 region has 20 residues. CDR3 sequence (DNA): TGTGCCAGCAGCTCTAGACTGGGGACTAGCGGGGTTACGATTCACAATGAGCAGTTCTTC. Translating it yields CASSSRLGTSGVTIHNEQFF.

This chain joins TRBV13 and TRBJ2-6; D may be TRBD1 (6 bases). V was trimmed by 0 bases and J by 2 bases, leaving 8 bases between them. The CDR3 has 16 residues. Looked up from germline, CDR1 is PRHDT and CDR2 is FYEKMQ (reference sequence). DNA for the CDR3: TGTGCCAGCAGCTTAGGCCGACAGGCTGGGGCCAACGTCCTGACTTTC. Protein: CASSLGRQAGANVLTF.

This clone was counted between two and nine times. The V gene is TRBV11-2, the J gene TRBJ1-6, with 7 bases matching TRBD1. CDR1 and CDR2 from the germline V gene are SGHAT and FQNNGV. The J segment lost 0 bases and the V segment lost 2 bases, leaving 7 bases of the junction unmatched. CDR3 length: 18 residues. CDR3 protein: CASSLRQGGSSYNSPLHF. CDR3 sequence (DNA): TGTGCCAGCAGCTTACGGCAGGGGGGAAGCTCCTATAATTCACCCCTCCACTTT.

The J gene is TRBJ1-5, the V gene TRBV7-2; weak D call: TRBD1 (6 bases). This CDR3 comprises 15 residues. Germline assignment: CDR1 SGHTA and CDR2 FQGNSA. The V and J ends lost 5 bases and 0 bases respectively, with 11 bases between them. The DNA for the CDR3 is TGTGCCAGCAGCCCGGGACATTTTAGCAATCAGCCCCAGCATTTT. Amino acid sequence: CASSPGHFSNQPQHF.

CDR3 loop: CASSIDRTRVDTEAFF. The DNA of the CDR3 is TGTGCCAGTAGTATAGATCGCACCAGGGTTGACACTGAAGCTTTCTTT. The chain has TRBV19 and TRBJ1-1; possibly TRBD1 for D (5 bases). The CDR3 totals 16 residues. In germline, CDR1 is LNHDA, CDR2 SQIVND (reference sequence). The V and J ends lost 0 bases and 3 bases respectively, with 14 bases between them.

V and J are TRBV7-2 and TRBJ2-7; TRBD1 matches at 7 bases. CDR1 is SGHTA, CDR2 FQGNSA, per germline. V shed 2 bases, J shed 0 bases, and the junction held 4 bases outside the gene matches. The CDR3 is 15 residues long. CDR3 DNA: TGTGCCAGCAGCTTATGGGACAGTCCCTCCTACGAGCAGTACTTC. Translating it yields CASSLWDSPSYEQYF.

This clone was seen a few times. This chain links TRBV3-1 (or the pseudogene TRBV3-2) with TRBJ1-5, with 7 bases lining up with TRBD1. Per the germline V gene, CDR1 is LGHDT and CDR2 is YNNKEL (reference sequence). V shed 4 bases, J shed 1 base, and the junction held 4 bases outside the gene matches. This CDR3 has 15 residues. In DNA form, the CDR3 reads TGTGCCAGCAGCCGCCAGACAGGGAGCAATCAGCCCCAGCATTTT. This translates into CASSRQTGSNQPQHF.

This rearrangement joins TRBV9 to TRBJ2-4; 7 bases are a match to TRBD2. This CDR3 contains 13 residues. Germline V gene sequence: CDR1 SGDLS, CDR2 YYNGEE. V lost 0 bases to trimming and J lost 6 bases; unmatched junction nucleotides: 0. The CDR3 DNA reads TGTGCCAGCAGCGTAGGGGAGGGAAACATTCAGTACTTC. This encodes CASSVGEGNIQYF.

V is TRBV6-5 and J is TRBJ1-2; 12 nucleotides agree with TRBD1. This CDR3 region has 14 residues. Germline CDR1 MNHEY, CDR2 SVGAGI. V dropped 1 base and J dropped 9; count of bases not matched to a gene: 3. CDR3 loop: CASSYLGQGASYTF. CDR3 DNA sequence: TGTGCCAGCAGTTACTTGGGACAGGGGGCGAGCTACACCTTC.

The J gene is TRBJ2-1, the V gene TRBV9; TRBD1 is a possible D gene (5 bases). The CDR3 is 15 residues long. V was trimmed by 3 bases and J by 0 bases, leaving 10 bases between them. From germline, CDR1 is SGDLS and CDR2 YYNGEE. The CDR3 reads CASSETGSSYNEQFF. For the CDR3, the DNA is TGTGCCAGCAGCGAAACAGGAAGCTCCTACAATGAGCAGTTCTTC.

CDR3 sequence: CASSLTWDRSYNSPLHF. The CDR3 DNA reads as TGTGCCAGCAGCTTAACCTGGGACAGGTCTTATAATTCACCCCTCCACTTT. The chain links TRBV7-9 to TRBJ1-6, with TRBD1 matching over 8 bases. The ends lost 2 bases at V and 4 bases at J; junction bases unmatched: 7. Germline V gene lookup returns CDR1 SEHNR and CDR2 FQNEAQ (reference sequence). The CDR3 covers 17 residues. Filled out from reference TRBV7-9 and TRBJ1-6, the complete variable domain reads DTGVSQNPRHKITKRGQNVTFRCDPISEHNRLYWYRQTLGQGPEFLTYFQNEAQLEKSRLLSDRFSAERPKGSFSTLEIQRTEQGDSAMYLCASSLTWDRSYNSPLHFGNGTRLTVT.

This clone has a single count. The chain links TRBV28 to TRBJ2-3; the D gene is possibly TRBD2 (7 bases). The V and J ends lost 7 bases and 1 base respectively, with 18 bases between them. The CDR3 sequence is 16 residues long. Germline V gene data show CDR1 as MDHEN and CDR2 as SYDVKM. CDR3: CASNTPGGAGTDTQYF. In DNA, the CDR3 is TGTGCCAGCAACACCCCTGGGGGGGCGGGCACAGATACGCAGTATTTT.

This clone was observed a handful of times. The chain employs TRBV28 and TRBJ1-2; D gene ambiguous. Trimming took off 7 bases at V and 4 bases at J, with 13 bases between the two ends. Germline V gene lookup returns CDR1 MDHEN and CDR2 SYDVKM. CDR3 length equals 13 residues. The CDR3 coding sequence is TGTGCCAGCAATGGAGGGCAGATCTATGGCTACACCTTC. Its protein product is CASNGGQIYGYTF.

This clone was detected only once. V usage is TRBV15 and J usage is TRBJ1-1, with 7 bases lining up with TRBD1. The CDR3 spans 15 residues. Germline assignment: CDR1 LNHNV and CDR2 YYDKDF (reference sequence). The junction had 6 bases not matched to a gene; V was cut back by 4 bases and J by 1 base. DNA of the CDR3: TGTGCCACCAGCAACTCGTACAGGGGGAACACTGAAGCTTTCTTT. Translated, it gives CATSNSYRGNTEAFF.